The entry below gives a single T cell receptor (beta chain) sequence along with its context. Its antigen remains unknown. At one of its ends the junction is not consistent with the germline gene, which may arise from a read error. TCRbeta libraries were built with three rounds of nested PCR, modified from ARM-PCR. TCRdb independently ran MiXCR on the multiplex PCR reads; one entry per CDR3 protein. Counted here are approximately 100,000 distinct CDR3 sequences, around 80% occurring once; the ten biggest clones make up around 37%. The sample comes from a study of tumor and adjacent non-tumor tissue in lung cancer. For the study at large: The patients, around 9 men and about 5 women, were 31 to 76 with stage I to III disease. The study, taken as a whole, reports: Higher tumor TCR diversity was associated with shorter survival. Tumor repertoires had a smaller top 100 clone share than normal lung.

The template was RNA from unsorted bulk tissue. Donors were chemotherapy-naive, newly diagnosed lung cancer surgical patients in China, August–late 2014. The CDR3 totals 14 residues. Germline lookup yields CDR1 MNHNS and CDR2 SASEGT. This sequence was found in a woman in her sixties or seventies with non-small cell lung cancer. The chain carries TRBV6-1 and TRBJ2-7; TRBD2 matches 8 bases. Material: lung tumor tissue. The CDR3 coding sequence is TGTGCCAGCAGTGCGGGACTAGACTACTACGAGGAGTATTTC. It translates to CASSAGLDYYEEYF.